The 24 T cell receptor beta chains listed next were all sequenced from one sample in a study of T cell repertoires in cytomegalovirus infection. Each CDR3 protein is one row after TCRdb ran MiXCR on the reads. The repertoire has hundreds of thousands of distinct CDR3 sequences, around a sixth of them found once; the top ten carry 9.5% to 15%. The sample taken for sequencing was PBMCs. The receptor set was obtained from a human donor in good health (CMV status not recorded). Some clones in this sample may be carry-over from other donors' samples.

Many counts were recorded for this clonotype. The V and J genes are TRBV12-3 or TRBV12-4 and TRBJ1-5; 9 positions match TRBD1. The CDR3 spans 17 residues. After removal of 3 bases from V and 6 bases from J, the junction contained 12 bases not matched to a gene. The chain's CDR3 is CASSLAGTGPVGQPQHF. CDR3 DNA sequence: TGTGCCAGCAGTTTGGCCGGGACAGGGCCGGTGGGTCAGCCCCAGCATTTT.

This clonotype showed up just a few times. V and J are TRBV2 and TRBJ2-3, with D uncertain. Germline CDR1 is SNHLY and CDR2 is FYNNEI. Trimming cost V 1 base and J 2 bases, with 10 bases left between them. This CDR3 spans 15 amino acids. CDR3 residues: CASSEGDLSTDTQYF. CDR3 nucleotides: TGTGCCAGCAGTGAAGGAGACTTATCCACAGATACGCAGTATTTT.

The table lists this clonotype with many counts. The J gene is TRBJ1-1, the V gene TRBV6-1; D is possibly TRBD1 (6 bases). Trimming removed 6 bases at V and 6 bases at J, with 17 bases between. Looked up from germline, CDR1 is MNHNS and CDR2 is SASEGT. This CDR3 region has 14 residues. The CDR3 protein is CASSRDTLSPEAFF. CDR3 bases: TGTGCCAGCAGCCGGGACACATTGAGTCCTGAAGCTTTCTTT.

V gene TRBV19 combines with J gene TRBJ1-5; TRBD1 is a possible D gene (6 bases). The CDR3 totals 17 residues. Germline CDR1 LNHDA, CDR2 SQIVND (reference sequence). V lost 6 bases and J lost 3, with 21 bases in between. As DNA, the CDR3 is TGTGCCAGTAGCAAGGGCACAGGGTGGGGGAACAATCAGCCCCAGCATTTT. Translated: CASSKGTGWGNNQPQHF. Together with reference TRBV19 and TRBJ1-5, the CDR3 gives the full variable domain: DGGITQSPKYLFRKEGQNVTLSCEQNLNHDAMYWYRQDPGQGLRLIYYSQIVNDFQKGDIAEGYSVSREKKESFPLTVTSAQKNPTAFYLCASSKGTGWGNNQPQHFGDGTRLSIL.

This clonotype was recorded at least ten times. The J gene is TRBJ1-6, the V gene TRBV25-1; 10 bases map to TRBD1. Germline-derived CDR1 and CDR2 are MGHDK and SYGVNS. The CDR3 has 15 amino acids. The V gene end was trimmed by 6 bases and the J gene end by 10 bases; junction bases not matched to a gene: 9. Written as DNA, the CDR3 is TGTGCCAGCAGGATATCCGGGACAGGGGTCTCACCCCTCCACTTT. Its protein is CASRISGTGVSPLHF.

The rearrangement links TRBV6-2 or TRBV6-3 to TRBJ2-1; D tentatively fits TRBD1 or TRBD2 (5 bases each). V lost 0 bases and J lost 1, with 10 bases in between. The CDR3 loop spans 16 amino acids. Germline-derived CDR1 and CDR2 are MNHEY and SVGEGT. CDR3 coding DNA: TGTGCCAGCAGTTACTCCCGGGGCCCATCCTACAATGAGCAGTTCTTC. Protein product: CASSYSRGPSYNEQFF.

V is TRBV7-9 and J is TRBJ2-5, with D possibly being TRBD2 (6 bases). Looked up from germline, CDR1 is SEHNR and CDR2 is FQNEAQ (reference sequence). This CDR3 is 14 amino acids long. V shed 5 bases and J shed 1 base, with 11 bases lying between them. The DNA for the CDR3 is TGTGCCAGCAGCCCACGGGACTTCCAAGAGACCCAGTACTTC. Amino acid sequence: CASSPRDFQETQYF.

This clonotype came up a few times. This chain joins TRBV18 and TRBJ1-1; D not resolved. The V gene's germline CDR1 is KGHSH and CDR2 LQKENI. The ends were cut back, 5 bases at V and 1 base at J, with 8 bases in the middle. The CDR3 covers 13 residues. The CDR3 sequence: CASSAGENTEAFF. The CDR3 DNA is TGTGCCAGCTCAGCCGGGGAGAACACTGAAGCTTTCTTT.

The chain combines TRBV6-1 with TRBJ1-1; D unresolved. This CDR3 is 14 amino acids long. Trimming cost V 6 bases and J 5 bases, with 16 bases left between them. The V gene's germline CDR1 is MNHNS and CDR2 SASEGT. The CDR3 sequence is CASRYSPSKTEAFF. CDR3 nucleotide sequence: TGTGCCAGCAGATACAGTCCCAGTAAGACTGAAGCTTTCTTT.

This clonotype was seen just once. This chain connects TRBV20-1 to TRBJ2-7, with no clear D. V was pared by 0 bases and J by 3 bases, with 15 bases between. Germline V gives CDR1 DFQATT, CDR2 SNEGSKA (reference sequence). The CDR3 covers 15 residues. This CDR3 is CSARDEGRRHYEQYF. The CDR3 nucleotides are TGCAGTGCTAGAGATGAAGGGCGAAGACACTACGAGCAGTACTTC.

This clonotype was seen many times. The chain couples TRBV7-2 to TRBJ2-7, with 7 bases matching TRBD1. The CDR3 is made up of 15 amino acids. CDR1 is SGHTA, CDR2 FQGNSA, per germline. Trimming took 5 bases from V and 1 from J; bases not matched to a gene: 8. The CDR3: CASSLRDSKSYEQYF. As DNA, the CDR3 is TGTGCCAGCAGCCTCAGGGACAGCAAATCCTACGAGCAGTACTTC.

DNA of the CDR3: TGTGCCAGCTCACCACGACAGACTGCGAACACTGAAGCTTTCTTT. Protein sequence: CASSPRQTANTEAFF. The rearrangement links TRBV18 to TRBJ1-1, with D possibly being TRBD1 (5 bases). CDR1 and CDR2 from the germline V gene are KGHSH and LQKENI. The CDR3 loop spans 15 amino acids. V dropped 1 base and J dropped 1 base, with 10 bases sitting between them.

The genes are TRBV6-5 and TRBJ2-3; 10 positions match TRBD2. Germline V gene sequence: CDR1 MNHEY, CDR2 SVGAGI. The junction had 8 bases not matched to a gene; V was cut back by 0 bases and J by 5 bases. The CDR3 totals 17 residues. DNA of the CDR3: TGTGCCAGCAGTTACTCGAGGGCTAGCGGGGGAGGAGATACGCAGTATTTT. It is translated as CASSYSRASGGGDTQYF.

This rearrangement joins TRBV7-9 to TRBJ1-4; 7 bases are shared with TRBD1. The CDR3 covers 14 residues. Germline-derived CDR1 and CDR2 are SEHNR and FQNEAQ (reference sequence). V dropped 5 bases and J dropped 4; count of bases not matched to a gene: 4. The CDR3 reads CASSARQGNEKLFF. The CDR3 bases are TGTGCCAGCAGCGCGAGACAGGGTAATGAAAAACTGTTTTTT.

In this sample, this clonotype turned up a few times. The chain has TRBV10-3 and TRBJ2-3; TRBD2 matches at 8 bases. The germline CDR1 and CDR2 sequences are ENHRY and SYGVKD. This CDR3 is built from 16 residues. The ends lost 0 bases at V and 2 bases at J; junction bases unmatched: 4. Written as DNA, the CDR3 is TGTGCCATCAGTGAGTCCGGGGGGGGGAACACAGATACGCAGTATTTT. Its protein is CAISESGGGNTDTQYF.

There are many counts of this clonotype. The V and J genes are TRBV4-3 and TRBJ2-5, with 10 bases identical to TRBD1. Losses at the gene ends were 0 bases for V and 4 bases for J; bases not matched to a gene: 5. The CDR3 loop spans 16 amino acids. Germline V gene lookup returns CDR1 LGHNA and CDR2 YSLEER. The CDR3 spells CASSQDRTGGGETQYF. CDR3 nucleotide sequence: TGCGCCAGCAGCCAAGATAGGACAGGGGGGGGAGAGACCCAGTACTTC.

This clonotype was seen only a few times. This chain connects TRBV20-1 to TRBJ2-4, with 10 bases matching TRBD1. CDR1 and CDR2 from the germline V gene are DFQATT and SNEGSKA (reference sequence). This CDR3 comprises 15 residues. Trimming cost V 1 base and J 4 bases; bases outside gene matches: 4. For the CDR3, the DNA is TGCAGTGCTAGAGCAGACAGGGGGCGTAAAAACATTCAGTACTTC. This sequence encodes CSARADRGRKNIQYF.

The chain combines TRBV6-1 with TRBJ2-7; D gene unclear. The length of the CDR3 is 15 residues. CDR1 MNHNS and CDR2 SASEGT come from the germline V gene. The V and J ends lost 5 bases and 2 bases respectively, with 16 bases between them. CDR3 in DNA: TGTGCCAGCAGTTACACCCACTCCTCGACCTACGAGCAGTACTTC. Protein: CASSYTHSSTYEQYF.

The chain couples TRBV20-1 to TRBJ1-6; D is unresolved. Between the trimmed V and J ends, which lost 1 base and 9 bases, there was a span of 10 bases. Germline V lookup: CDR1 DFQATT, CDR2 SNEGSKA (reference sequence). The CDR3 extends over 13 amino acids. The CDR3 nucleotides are TGCAGTGCTAGAGGGAGGGAAAGTTCACCCCTCCACTTT. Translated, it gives CSARGRESSPLHF.

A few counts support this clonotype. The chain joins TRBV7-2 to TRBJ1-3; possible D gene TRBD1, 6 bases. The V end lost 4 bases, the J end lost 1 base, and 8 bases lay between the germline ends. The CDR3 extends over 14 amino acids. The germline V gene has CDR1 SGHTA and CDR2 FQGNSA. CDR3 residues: CASSWQGSGNTIYF. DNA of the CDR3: TGTGCCAGCAGCTGGCAGGGGTCTGGAAACACCATATATTTT. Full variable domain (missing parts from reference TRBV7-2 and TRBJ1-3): GAGVSQSPSNKVTEKGKDVELRCDPISGHTALYWYRQSLGQGLEFLIYFQGNSAPDKSGLPSDRFSAERTGGSVSTLTIQRTQQEDSAVYLCASSWQGSGNTIYFGEGSWLTVV.

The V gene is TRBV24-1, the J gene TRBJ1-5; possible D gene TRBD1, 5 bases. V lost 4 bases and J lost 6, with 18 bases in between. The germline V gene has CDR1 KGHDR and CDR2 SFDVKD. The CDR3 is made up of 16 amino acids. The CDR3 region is CATSEPRDPAGQPQHF. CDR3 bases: TGTGCCACCAGTGAACCCAGGGACCCGGCGGGTCAGCCCCAGCATTTT.

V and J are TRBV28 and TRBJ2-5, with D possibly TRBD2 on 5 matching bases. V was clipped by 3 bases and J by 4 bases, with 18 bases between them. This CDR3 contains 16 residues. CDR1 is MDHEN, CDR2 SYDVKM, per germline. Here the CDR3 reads CASSLFQEGARETQYF. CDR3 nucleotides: TGTGCCAGCAGTTTGTTCCAAGAGGGAGCAAGAGAGACCCAGTACTTC.

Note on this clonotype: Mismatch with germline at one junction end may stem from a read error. CDR3 DNA: TGTGCCAGCTCACCAGAAGGGACAAGGTACAATGAGCAGTCCTTC. As protein: CASSPEGTRYNEQSF. The chain couples TRBV18 to TRBJ2-1, with D possibly TRBD1 on 6 matching bases. The CDR3 is 15 amino acids. CDR1 and CDR2 from the germline V gene are KGHSH and LQKENI.

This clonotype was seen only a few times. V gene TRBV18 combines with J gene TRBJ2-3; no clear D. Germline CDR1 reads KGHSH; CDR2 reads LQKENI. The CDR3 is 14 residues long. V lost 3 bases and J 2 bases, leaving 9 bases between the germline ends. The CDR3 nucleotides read TGTGCCAGCTCACCTTCGGTAACCACAGATACGCAGTATTTT. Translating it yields CASSPSVTTDTQYF.